A single sample gave rise to the 16 T cell receptor beta chains below, sequenced in a study of metastatic and nonmetastatic thyroid tumors. TCRdb ran MiXCR on the PCR reads. The table lists around 34,000 clones, about a sixth of them singletons. All patients were untreated before thyroid surgery. What was sequenced was blood. These receptors all stem from a female donor with papillary thyroid cancer or a benign thyroid nodule (not recorded which). Some clones in this sample may be carry-over from other donors' samples.

Only one count was recorded for this clone. The CDR3: CAWSIGQGADEQYF. For the CDR3, the DNA is TGTGCCTGGAGTATAGGACAGGGGGCAGACGAGCAGTACTTC. This chain uses TRBV30 with TRBJ2-7; the match to TRBD1 covers 11 bases. The length of the CDR3 is 14 residues. The V and J ends lost 2 bases and 5 bases, in that order; junction bases with no gene match: 5. The germline V gene has CDR1 GTSNPN and CDR2 SVGIG (reference sequence).

Ten or more counts support this clone. V and J are TRBV18 and TRBJ2-3, with D tentatively TRBD1 (6 bases). V dropped 3 bases and J dropped 4 bases, with 8 bases sitting between them. This CDR3 region has 13 residues. The V gene's germline CDR1 is KGHSH and CDR2 LQKENI. The CDR3 coding sequence is TGTGCCAGCTCACCGCGACAGGCAGATACGCAGTATTTT. It specifies CASSPRQADTQYF.

This clone appeared many times. This chain connects TRBV24-1 to TRBJ1-2; TRBD1 aligns across 8 bases. CDR3 length equals 13 residues. The V and J ends lost 4 bases and 7 bases, in that order; junction bases with no gene match: 4. Germline V gene sequence: CDR1 KGHDR, CDR2 SFDVKD. The CDR3 region has the DNA TGTGCCACCAGTGAACAGACAGGGGTTGGCTACACCTTC. Protein: CATSEQTGVGYTF.

In this sample, this clone turned up many times. J is TRBJ2-1 and V is TRBV19; the match to TRBD2 covers 13 bases. The CDR3 sequence is 15 residues long. The germline gives CDR1 LNHDA, CDR2 SQIVND (reference sequence). J gave up 6 bases and V 1 base, and 0 bases lay outside the gene matches. The CDR3 is CASSIGTSGSNEQFF. For the CDR3, the DNA is TGTGCCAGTAGTATAGGGACTAGCGGGAGCAATGAGCAGTTCTTC.

This clone showed up many times. The rearrangement joins TRBV5-1 to TRBJ1-2; 7 nucleotides agree with TRBD1. This CDR3 is built from 16 residues. V was clipped by 0 bases and J by 7 bases; unmatched bases: 12. The germline V gene has CDR1 SGHRS and CDR2 YFSETQ. The CDR3, as DNA: TGCGCCAGCAGCTTGGAGGGTTCAAGGGGGCGCGGTGGCTACACCTTC. Its translation is CASSLEGSRGRGGYTF.

This clone occurred many times. This chain uses TRBV28 with TRBJ2-7, with 7 bases identical to TRBD2. Germline values: CDR1 MDHEN, CDR2 SYDVKM. The CDR3 covers 15 residues. V lost 5 bases, J lost 2 bases, and 9 bases stayed unmatched. CDR3 sequence: CASSPPWEGPYEQYF. DNA for the CDR3: TGTGCCAGCAGTCCCCCCTGGGAGGGGCCCTACGAGCAGTACTTC.

This clone was seen at least ten times. The genes are TRBV18 and TRBJ2-1; no reliable D call. This CDR3 is built from 15 residues. Germline V lookup: CDR1 KGHSH, CDR2 LQKENI. V was clipped by 1 base and J by 5 bases, with 12 bases between them. The CDR3 DNA follows: TGTGCCAGCTCACCACTTTACGAGCCTAACAATGAGCAGTTCTTC. This codes for CASSPLYEPNNEQFF.

Notes on this clone: A read error may explain this, as a much larger clone is one base away. Other nucleotide sequences from this sample produce the same CDR3. The J gene is TRBJ2-3, the V gene TRBV11-3; D perhaps matches TRBD2 (5 bases). The CDR3 has 14 residues. Germline V lookup: CDR1 SGHNT, CDR2 YENEEA. The CDR3: CASSLGGSTDTQYF. The CDR3 DNA reads as TGCGCCAGCAGCTTAGGCGGGAGCACAGATACGCAGTATTTT.

This clone has at least ten counts. The chain combines TRBV6-4 with TRBJ2-7; D possibly corresponds to TRBD2 (6 bases). The CDR3 extends over 13 amino acids. The ends were cut back, 3 bases at V and 7 bases at J, with 13 bases in the middle. Germline CDR1 reads MRHNA; CDR2 reads SNTAGT. CDR3 residues: CASSETDSGEQYF. The CDR3 DNA is TGTGCCAGCAGTGAAACCGACAGCGGGGAGCAGTACTTC.

This clone was recorded many times. The same CDR3 is also encoded by other DNA sequences in this sample. CDR3 sequence reads: CASSPGTGVEKLFF. The DNA for the CDR3 is TGTGCCAGCAGTCCCGGGACAGGGGTTGAAAAACTGTTTTTT. This chain joins TRBV12-3 or TRBV12-4 and TRBJ1-4; 10 nucleotides match TRBD1. The V gene end was trimmed by 5 bases and the J gene end by 7 bases; junction bases not matched to a gene: 4. CDR3 length: 14 amino acids.

Many counts were recorded for this clone. V gene TRBV5-1 combines with J gene TRBJ2-7; possibly TRBD2 for D (5 bases). Germline lookup yields CDR1 SGHRS and CDR2 YFSETQ. The CDR3 is 17 residues long. The ends were cut back, 3 bases at V and 2 bases at J, with 21 bases in the middle. The CDR3 nucleotides read TGCGCCAGCAGCTACGGGGTTGGAGACGGGTCGGCCTACGAGCAGTACTTC. Its protein product is CASSYGVGDGSAYEQYF.

This clone has ten or more counts. The chain carries TRBV29-1 and TRBJ2-1; D may be TRBD2 (6 bases). The CDR3 contains 15 residues. Looked up from germline, CDR1 is SQVTM and CDR2 is ANQGSEA. The V end was cut by 1 base, the J end by 7 bases, with 17 bases between. The CDR3 nucleotides are TGCAGCGTTGAAGTAGCGGACCTCCTTTCTAATGAGCAGTTCTTC. It translates to CSVEVADLLSNEQFF.

This clone was counted many times. The V and J genes are TRBV4-1 and TRBJ2-6; unclear D gene. The germline V and J ends were trimmed by 0 bases and 0 bases, with 3 bases remaining between them. Germline V CDR1 and CDR2: MGHRA, YSYEKL. The CDR3 loop spans 15 amino acids. This CDR3 reads CASSQDPSGANVLTF. In DNA, the CDR3 is TGCGCCAGCAGCCAAGATCCCTCTGGGGCCAACGTCCTGACTTTC.

This clone showed up many times. V gene TRBV12-3 or TRBV12-4 combines with J gene TRBJ2-1; D not resolved. Trimming removed 6 bases from V and 9 bases from J, with 9 bases in between. This CDR3 is built from 11 residues. The CDR3 sequence is CASSPGSEQFF. CDR3 nucleotides: TGTGCCAGCAGCCCCGGTAGTGAGCAGTTCTTC.

Regarding this clone: The junction does not match germline at one end; this may be a read error. The J gene is TRBJ2-7, the V gene TRBV20-1; 8 positions agree with TRBD2. This CDR3 region has 13 residues. Germline V gene data show CDR1 as DFQATT and CDR2 as SNEGSKA (reference sequence). In DNA form, the CDR3 reads TGCAGTGCCTCCTCGGGGGGGTCCTACGAGCATTACTTC. It is translated as CSASSGGSYEHYF.

The rearrangement links TRBV7-8 to TRBJ2-1; D may be TRBD2 (6 bases). Germline CDR1 is SGHVS and CDR2 is FQNEAQ. This CDR3 spans 13 amino acids. Between the trimmed V and J ends, which lost 7 bases and 6 bases, there was a span of 13 bases. This CDR3 is CASIPEGGNEQFF. CDR3 in DNA: TGTGCCAGCATCCCGGAGGGAGGCAATGAGCAGTTCTTC.